This note documents a single T cell receptor beta chain sequence. The data were obtained in a study of blood T cell repertoires in COVID-19. Study in general: Samples came from the United States, Italy and Spain, spanning acute and convalescent COVID-19.

Germline loops: CDR1 GTSNPN, CDR2 SVGIG (reference sequence). The CDR3 is made up of 15 amino acids. Trimming shortened V by 0 bases and J by 3 bases, and 14 bases separated the two germline ends. Repertoires were generated with immunoSEQ multiplex PCR, while TCRdb's copy carries only in-frame clones and drops some. Of roughly 310,000 clones listed, 75% to 90% are singletons. This sequence joins TRBV30 and TRBJ1-2; D possibly corresponds to TRBD1 (6 bases). The sequence was collected from a woman aged 40-49 years who had recovered from COVID-19. Sequencing was done on a sample of PBMCs or T cells enriched from blood (not recorded which). CDR3 bases: TGTGCCTGGAGTGTACGAATCAGGGGTGACTATGGCTACACCTTC. It is translated as CAWSVRIRGDYGYTF.